This record covers a single T cell receptor (beta chain). Its antigen remains unidentified. Since a much larger clone is just one base distant, this may be a read error. The data stem from a study of blood T cells in healthy people across ages. PCR was performed a second time for about 7 to 12 cycles using a sample-barcoded 5' primer and a J-beta primer mix. In TCRdb, the 5' RACE reads were re-called with MiXCR into one record per CDR3 protein. The repertoire includes roughly 700,000 distinct CDR3 sequences, about 34% of them detected once, and approximately 15% sits in the top ten. The germline V gene has CDR1 SNHLY and CDR2 FYNNEI. V dropped 6 bases and J dropped 8 bases, with 12 bases sitting between them. The length of the CDR3 is 12 residues. Whole-study results and caveats: Both naive CD4+ cell counts and diversity were greater in long-lived donors than in aged donors.

The gene calls are TRBV2 and TRBJ2-3; D is uncertain. The TCR originated in a woman older than 75 in good health. Sequencing was done on a sample of blood. As DNA, the CDR3 is TGTGCCAGCAGCGCGGCCGCAGGTACGCAGTATTTT. Translation: CASSAAAGTQYF.